The 9 T cell receptor beta chains below come from one sample, sequenced in a study of tumor and adjacent non-tumor tissue in lung cancer. RNA was extracted from bulk tissue without any cell sorting. The library came from three nested PCR rounds adapted from ARM-PCR protocols. TCRdb itself ran the multiplex PCR reads through MiXCR, one entry per CDR3 protein. The top ten clones hold approximately 12% of a sample with some 77,000 distinct CDR3 sequences, around two thirds of them seen once. The material sequenced was lung tumor tissue. These TCRs come from a woman in her 70s with non-small cell lung cancer.

Details on this clonotype: A single base separates this from a much larger clone, so it may be a read error. V is TRBV13 and J is TRBJ2-7, with D possibly TRBD1 on 8 matching bases. Between the trimmed V and J ends, which lost 5 bases and 6 bases, there was a span of 14 bases. Germline V CDR1 and CDR2: PRHDT, FYEKMQ (reference sequence). The CDR3 totals 13 residues. In DNA, the CDR3 is TGTGCCAGCAGCCCACAGGGGGGGGCCGAGCAGTACTTC. This gives the protein CASSPQGGAEQYF.

For this clonotype: A clone one base away is much larger, so this may be a read error. V and J are TRBV28 and TRBJ2-7; 9 bases align to TRBD2. After removal of 5 bases from V and 9 bases from J, the junction contained 5 bases not matched to a gene. Germline V gives CDR1 MDHEN, CDR2 SYDVKM. CDR3 size: 12 residues. CDR3 sequence reads: CASSMTSGLQYF. The DNA for the CDR3 is TGTGCCAGCAGTATGACTAGCGGTTTGCAGTACTTC.

In regard to this clonotype: The junction departs from the called germline gene at one end, perhaps through a read error. The rearrangement joins TRBV5-1 to TRBJ2-7, with no clear D. The CDR3 contains 14 residues. CDR1 and CDR2 (germline): SGHRS, YFSETQ. As DNA, the CDR3 is TGCGCCGGCAGCTTGGAATTAGATTACTACGAGCAGTACTTC. Translated, it gives CAGSLELDYYEQYF.

The table lists this clonotype with a few counts. A single base separates this from a much larger clone, so it may be a read error. V and J are TRBV29-1 and TRBJ2-1; D not resolved. Trimming cost V 5 bases and J 3 bases, with 11 bases left between them. CDR1 and CDR2 from the germline V gene are SQVTM and ANQGSEA. CDR3 length equals 13 residues. In DNA, the CDR3 is TGCAGCGTTCAGGTCAGAAACTACAATGAGCAGTTCTTC. It translates to CSVQVRNYNEQFF.

On this clonotype: The junction departs from germline at one end; a sequencing error may be responsible. The chain joins TRBV6-5 to TRBJ2-7, with D tentatively TRBD1 or TRBD2 (5 bases each). Germline lookup yields CDR1 MNHEY and CDR2 SVGAGI. The CDR3 totals 12 residues. CDR3 sequence reads: CVAGTVTYERYF. The DNA of the CDR3 is TGTGTCGCCGGGACGGTAACCTACGAGCGGTACTTC.

The gene calls are TRBV6-5 and TRBJ2-4, with 9 positions matching TRBD2. The CDR3 loop spans 14 amino acids. V gave up 5 bases and J gave up 6 bases; unmatched junction bases: 5. In germline, CDR1 is MNHEY, CDR2 SVGAGI. CDR3 nucleotide sequence: TGTGCCAGCAGTACCGGGACTAGCATAAACATTCAGTACTTC. This gives the protein CASSTGTSINIQYF.

The chain has TRBV4-1 and TRBJ1-1, with a possible D match to TRBD1 (6 bases). V shed 5 bases and J shed 4 bases, with 14 bases lying between them. The CDR3 length is 14 residues. Germline V gene lookup returns CDR1 MGHRA and CDR2 YSYEKL. CDR3 sequence reads: CASSNRTESTEAFF. The CDR3, as DNA: TGCGCCAGCAGCAACCGGACAGAAAGCACTGAAGCTTTCTTT.

This clonotype occurred many times. The chain carries TRBV5-5 and TRBJ2-4; 9 positions match TRBD1. From germline, CDR1 is SGHKS and CDR2 YYEKEE (reference sequence). This CDR3 contains 15 residues. Trimming cost V 4 bases and J 5 bases; bases outside gene matches: 7. The CDR3 DNA reads TGTGCCAGCAGCATAACCGGGACAGGGCAAAACATTCAGTACTTC. Translated, it gives CASSITGTGQNIQYF.

The V and J genes are TRBV5-1 and TRBJ1-1; tentatively, D is TRBD1 (5 bases). V was trimmed by 1 base and J by 2 bases, leaving 9 bases between them. CDR3 size: 14 residues. Germline loops: CDR1 SGHRS, CDR2 YFSETQ. For the CDR3, the DNA is TGCGCCAGCAGCTTGAACAGGTATAACACTGAAGCTTTCTTT. It translates to CASSLNRYNTEAFF.